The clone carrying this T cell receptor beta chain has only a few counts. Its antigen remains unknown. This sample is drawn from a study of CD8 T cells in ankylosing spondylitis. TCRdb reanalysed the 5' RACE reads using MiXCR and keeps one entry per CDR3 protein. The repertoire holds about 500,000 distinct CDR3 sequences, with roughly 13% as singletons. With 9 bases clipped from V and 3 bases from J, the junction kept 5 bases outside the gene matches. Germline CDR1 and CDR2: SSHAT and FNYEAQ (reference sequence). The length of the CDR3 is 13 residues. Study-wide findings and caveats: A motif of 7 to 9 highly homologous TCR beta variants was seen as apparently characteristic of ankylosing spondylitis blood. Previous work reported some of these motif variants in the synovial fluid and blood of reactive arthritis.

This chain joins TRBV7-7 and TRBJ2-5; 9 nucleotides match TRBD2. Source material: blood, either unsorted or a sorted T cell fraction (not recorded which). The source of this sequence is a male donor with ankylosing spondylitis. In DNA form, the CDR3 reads TGTGCCAGTAGTGGCGGGAGGGAAGAGACCCAGTACTTC. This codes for CASSGGREETQYF.